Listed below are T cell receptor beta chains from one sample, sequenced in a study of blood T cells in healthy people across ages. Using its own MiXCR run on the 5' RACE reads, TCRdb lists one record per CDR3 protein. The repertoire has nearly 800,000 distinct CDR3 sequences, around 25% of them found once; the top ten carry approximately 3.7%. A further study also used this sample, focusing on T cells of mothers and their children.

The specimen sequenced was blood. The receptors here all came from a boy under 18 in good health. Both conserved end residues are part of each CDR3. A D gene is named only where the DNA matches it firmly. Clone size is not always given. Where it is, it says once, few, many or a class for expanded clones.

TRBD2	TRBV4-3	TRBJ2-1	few	CASSQVPSGNEQFF	TGCGCCAGCAGCCAAGTCCCTAGCGGGAATGAGCAGTTCTTC
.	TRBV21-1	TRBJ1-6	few	CASSNEPWHSPLHF	TGTGCCAGCAGCAACGAACCCTGGCATTCACCCCTCCACTTT
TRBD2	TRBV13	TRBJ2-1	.	CASSGTSGVTARRFF	TGTGCCAGCAGCGGAACTAGCGGGGTGACGGCCCGCCGGTTCTTC
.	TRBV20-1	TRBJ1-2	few	CSARAAGAEGYTF	TGCAGTGCTAGAGCCGCGGGGGCGGAGGGCTACACCTTC
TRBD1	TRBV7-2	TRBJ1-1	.	CASSPSTGYTEAFF	TGTGCCAGCAGCCCCTCGACAGGGTACACTGAAGCTTTCTTT
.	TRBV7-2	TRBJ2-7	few	CASSPTGTISYEQYF	TGTGCCAGCAGCCCGACAGGTACTATCTCCTACGAGCAGTACTTC
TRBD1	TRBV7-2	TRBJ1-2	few	CASSTGQEDYGYTF	TGTGCCAGCAGCACAGGACAGGAGGACTATGGCTACACCTTC
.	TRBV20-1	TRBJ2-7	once	CSASLPDTTYEQYF	TGCAGTGCTTCCCTACCGGACACCACCTACGAGCAGTACTTC
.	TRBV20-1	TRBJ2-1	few	CSAREPRGRSSYNEQFF	TGCAGTGCTAGAGAGCCCAGGGGTCGGAGCTCCTACAATGAGCAGTTCTTC
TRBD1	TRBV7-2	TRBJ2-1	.	CASSLRTGSKYNEQFF	TGTGCCAGCAGCTTGCGGACAGGATCGAAATACAATGAGCAGTTCTTC
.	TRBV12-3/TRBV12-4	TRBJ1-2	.	CASTAHRAGYGYTF	TGTGCCAGCACTGCACACAGGGCGGGCTATGGCTACACCTTC
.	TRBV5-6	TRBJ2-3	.	CASSLRQRADPSTDTQYF	TGTGCCAGCAGCTTGAGACAGCGAGCCGACCCTAGCACAGATACGCAGTATTTT
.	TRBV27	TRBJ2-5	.	CASSLRVGEGAVETQYF	TGTGCCAGCAGTTTAAGGGTCGGGGAGGGGGCGGTAGAGACCCAGTACTTC
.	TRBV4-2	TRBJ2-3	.	CASSQSSPDTQYF	TGTGCCAGCAGCCAATCCTCCCCAGATACGCAGTATTTT
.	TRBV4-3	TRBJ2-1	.	CASSQDGRSSYNKQFF	TGCGCCAGCAGCCAGGATGGACGCAGCTCCTACAATAAGCAGTTCTTC
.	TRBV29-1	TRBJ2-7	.	CSVVSLYEQYF	TGCAGCGTTGTGTCACTCTACGAGCAGTACTTC
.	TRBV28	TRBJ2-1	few	CASSFTGAGDEQFF	TGTGCCAGCAGTTTTACGGGAGCGGGCGATGAGCAGTTCTTC
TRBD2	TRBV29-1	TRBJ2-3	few	CSVSLAGVPDTQYF	TGCAGCGTCTCACTAGCGGGGGTGCCAGATACGCAGTATTTT
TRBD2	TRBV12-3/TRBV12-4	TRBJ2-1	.	CASTVLAGGLNEQFF	TGTGCCAGCACCGTACTAGCGGGGGGGTTGAATGAGCAGTTCTTC
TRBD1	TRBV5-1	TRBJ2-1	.	CASSTGQGRDEQFF	TGCGCCAGCAGCACCGGACAGGGAAGGGATGAGCAGTTCTTC
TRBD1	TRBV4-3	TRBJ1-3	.	CASSPDRGFGNTIYF	TGCGCCAGCTCTCCTGACAGGGGGTTCGGAAACACCATATATTTT
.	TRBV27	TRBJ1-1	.	CASSFLSETMNTEAFF	TGTGCCAGCAGTTTTCTGTCAGAAACAATGAACACTGAAGCTTTCTTT
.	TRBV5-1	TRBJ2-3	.	CASSLYIGGKDTQYF	TGCGCCAGCAGCCTCTATATTGGAGGAAAGGATACGCAGTATTTT
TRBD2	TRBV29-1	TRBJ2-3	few	CSVEDLVRGDTDTQYF	TGCAGCGTTGAAGATCTGGTGCGGGGGGACACAGATACGCAGTATTTT
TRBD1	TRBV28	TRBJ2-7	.	CASSLLGTGYEQYF	TGTGCCAGCAGTTTACTGGGGACAGGCTACGAGCAGTACTTC
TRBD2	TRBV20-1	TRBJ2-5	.	CSAGRLAGRQETQYF	TGCAGTGCTGGCCGGTTAGCGGGTCGGCAAGAGACCCAGTACTTC
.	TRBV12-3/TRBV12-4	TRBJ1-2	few	CASSQGQHGYTF	TGTGCCAGCAGTCAGGGGCAACATGGCTACACCTTC
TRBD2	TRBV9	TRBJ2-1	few	CASSTRTSDEQFF	TGTGCCAGCAGCACCCGGACTAGCGATGAGCAGTTCTTC
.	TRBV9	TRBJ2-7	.	CASSVEDSQAYEQYF	TGTGCCAGCAGCGTAGAAGATTCGCAGGCCTACGAGCAGTACTTC
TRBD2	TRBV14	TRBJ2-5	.	CASSQLAGEGETQYF	TGTGCCAGCAGTCAACTAGCGGGAGAGGGAGAGACCCAGTACTTC
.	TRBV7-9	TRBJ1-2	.	CASLPTGYQNYGYTF	TGTGCCAGCCTCCCCACAGGGTACCAAAACTATGGCTACACCTTC
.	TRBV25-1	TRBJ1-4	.	CASSQKGQLFEKLFF	TGTGCCAGCAGTCAAAAAGGACAGCTCTTCGAAAAACTGTTTTTT
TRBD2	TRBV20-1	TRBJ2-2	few	CSASLAGVDGELFF	TGCAGTGCTTCACTAGCGGGGGTGGACGGGGAGCTGTTTTTT
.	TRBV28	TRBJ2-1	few	CASSETGEGLKEQFF	TGTGCCAGCAGTGAGACAGGGGAGGGCCTGAAGGAGCAGTTCTTC
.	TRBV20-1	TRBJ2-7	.	CSARGGLNEQYF	TGCAGTGCTAGAGGGGGCTTGAACGAGCAGTACTTC
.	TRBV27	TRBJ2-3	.	CASNLRSGLTDTQYF	TGTGCCAGCAACCTAAGATCCGGCCTCACAGATACGCAGTATTTT
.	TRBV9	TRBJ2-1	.	CASRALFLSFDNEQFF	TGTGCCAGCAGGGCACTTTTTCTGTCTTTCGACAATGAGCAGTTCTTC
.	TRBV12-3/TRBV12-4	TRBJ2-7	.	CASTSRGGEQYF	TGTGCCAGCACCTCCAGGGGGGGAGAGCAGTACTTC
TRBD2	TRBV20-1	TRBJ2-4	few	CSAAGWDYLAKNIQYF	TGCAGTGCCGCGGGGTGGGACTATTTAGCCAAAAACATTCAGTACTTC
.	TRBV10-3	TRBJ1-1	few	CAISENQGLNTEAFF	TGTGCCATCAGTGAGAATCAGGGATTGAACACTGAAGCTTTCTTT
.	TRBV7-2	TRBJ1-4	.	CASSLATSSANEKLFF	TGTGCCAGCAGCTTAGCCACATCATCAGCTAATGAAAAACTGTTTTTT
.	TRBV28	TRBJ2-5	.	CASSSPPYEQCF	TGCGCCAGCAGTTCCCCTCCCTACGAGCAGTGCTTC
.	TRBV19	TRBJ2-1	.	CASSFLPGDNEQFF	TGTGCCAGTAGTTTTCTCCCCGGCGACAATGAGCAGTTCTTC
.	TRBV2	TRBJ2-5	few	CASSTLDVGETQYF	TGTGCCAGCAGCACCTTGGACGTCGGAGAGACCCAGTACTTC
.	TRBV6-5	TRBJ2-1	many	CASSYRARSSYNEQFF	TGTGCCAGCAGTTACAGAGCGAGAAGCTCCTACAATGAGCAGTTCTTC
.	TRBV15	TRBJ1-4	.	CATSRVREGEKLFF	TGTGCCACCAGCAGAGTCCGGGAAGGTGAAAAACTGTTTTTT
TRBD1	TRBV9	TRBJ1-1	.	CASSAGGGGAFF	TGTGCCAGCAGCGCAGGGGGTGGTGGAGCTTTCTTT
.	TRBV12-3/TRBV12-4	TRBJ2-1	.	CASSPSEDSRYNEQFF	TGTGCCAGCAGCCCCTCTGAGGACTCAAGGTACAATGAGCAGTTCTTC